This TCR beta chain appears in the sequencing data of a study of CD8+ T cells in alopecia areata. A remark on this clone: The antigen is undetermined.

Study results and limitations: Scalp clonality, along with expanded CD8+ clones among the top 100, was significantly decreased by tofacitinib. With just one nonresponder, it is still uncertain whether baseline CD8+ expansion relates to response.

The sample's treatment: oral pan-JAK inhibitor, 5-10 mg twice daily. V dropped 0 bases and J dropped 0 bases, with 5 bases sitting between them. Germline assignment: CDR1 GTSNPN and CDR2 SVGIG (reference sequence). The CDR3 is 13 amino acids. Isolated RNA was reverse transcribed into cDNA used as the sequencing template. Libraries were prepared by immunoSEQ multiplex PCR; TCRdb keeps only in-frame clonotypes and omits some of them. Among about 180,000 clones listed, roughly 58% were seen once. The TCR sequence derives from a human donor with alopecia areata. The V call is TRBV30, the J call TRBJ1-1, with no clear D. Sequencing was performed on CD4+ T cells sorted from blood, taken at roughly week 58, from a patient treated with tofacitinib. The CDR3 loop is CAWSVQMNTEAFF. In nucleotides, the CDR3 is TGTGCCTGGAGTGTACAGATGAACACTGAAGCTTTCTTT.